What follows are 29 T cell receptor beta chains derived from one specimen sequenced in a study of early T cells in non-severe SARS-CoV-2 infection. MiXCR, applied by TCRdb to the 5' RACE reads, yields one record per CDR3 protein. The repertoire includes under 45,000 distinct CDR3 sequences, more than 4.5% of them detected once, and approximately 5.7% sits in the top ten. The sequences come from whole blood, collected at baseline. These receptors originate from an adult who was a healthcare worker with PCR-confirmed SARS-CoV-2 infection or an uninfected control (not recorded which).

This clonotype was recorded many times. CDR3 loop: CSVRTGSNQPQHF. The CDR3 DNA follows: TGCAGCGTGAGGACAGGGAGCAATCAGCCCCAGCATTTT. J is TRBJ1-5 and V is TRBV29-1; TRBD1 matches 8 bases. Germline loops: CDR1 SQVTM, CDR2 ANQGSEA. V lost 6 bases and J lost 1; bases outside the gene matches: 2. CDR3 length: 13 amino acids. The full variable domain, completed using reference TRBV29-1 and TRBJ1-5, is SAVISQKPSRDICQRGTSLTIQCQVDSQVTMMFWYRQQPGQSLTLIATANQGSEATYESGFVIDKFPISRPNLTFSTLTVSNMSPEDSSIYLCSVRTGSNQPQHFGDGTRLSIL.

The table lists this clonotype with a few counts. The rearrangement links TRBV6-4 to TRBJ2-1; 7 nucleotides agree with TRBD2. The CDR3 sequence is 13 residues long. Germline V lookup: CDR1 MRHNA, CDR2 SNTAGT. Unmatched junction bases numbered 0, after V lost 3 bases and J lost 4 bases. CDR3 protein: CASSEREYNEQFF. Written as DNA, the CDR3 is TGTGCCAGCAGTGAGCGGGAGTACAATGAGCAGTTCTTC.

In its sample, this clonotype was seen many times. In DNA, the CDR3 is TGTGCCTGGAGTCCCGGGCCTTACGAGCAGTACTTC. This gives the protein CAWSPGPYEQYF. The J gene is TRBJ2-7, the V gene TRBV30; D unclear. CDR1 and CDR2 (germline): GTSNPN, SVGIG (reference sequence). This CDR3 has 12 residues. The ends were cut back, 2 bases at V and 4 bases at J, with 9 bases in the middle.

The sample holds many counts of this clonotype. This rearrangement joins TRBV27 to TRBJ1-5; D not resolved. The CDR3 contains 10 residues. Per germline, CDR1 MNHEY and CDR2 SMNVEV (reference sequence). Trimming pared 8 bases from V and 8 bases from J, leaving 7 bases between. The CDR3 reads CASGREPQHF. For the CDR3, the DNA is TGTGCCAGCGGCCGGGAGCCCCAGCATTTT.

CDR3 protein: CASSWREVETQYF. As DNA, the CDR3 is TGTGCCAGCAGTTGGCGGGAGGTGGAGACCCAGTACTTC. The gene calls are TRBV12-3 or TRBV12-4 and TRBJ2-5; 8 nucleotides align to TRBD2. The V segment lost 4 bases and the J segment 5 bases; nucleotides outside the gene matches: 3. The CDR3 sequence is 13 residues long.

This clonotype has only a few counts. The CDR3 bases are TGCAGTGCTAATTTAGCGGGAGTCTCATCTAGCACAGATACGCAGTATTTT. This encodes CSANLAGVSSSTDTQYF. This chain uses TRBV20-1 with TRBJ2-3, with 9 bases matching TRBD2. The CDR3 has 17 residues. The trim removed 4 bases at V and 0 bases at J, leaving 11 bases unmatched. Germline CDR1 and CDR2: DFQATT and SNEGSKA (reference sequence).

This clonotype has ten or more counts. The chain has TRBV29-1 and TRBJ2-7; 8 nucleotides match TRBD2. CDR1 is SQVTM, CDR2 ANQGSEA, per germline. V lost 4 bases to trimming and J lost 0 bases; unmatched junction nucleotides: 5. The CDR3 contains 14 residues. CDR3: CSVAGGRSSYEQYF. In DNA, the CDR3 is TGCAGCGTTGCAGGCGGGAGGAGCTCCTACGAGCAGTACTTC.

This clonotype was counted at least ten times. This chain connects TRBV4-1 to TRBJ2-1; D may be TRBD2 (6 bases). This CDR3 region has 15 residues. Germline loops: CDR1 MGHRA, CDR2 YSYEKL. V was pared by 3 bases and J by 2 bases, with 11 bases between. The CDR3 loop is CASSHVRETYNEQFF. Written as DNA, the CDR3 is TGCGCCAGCAGCCACGTACGGGAGACCTACAATGAGCAGTTCTTC.

This clonotype was observed a single time. This clone may be a read error of a much larger clone one base away. Because it lacks the conserved phenylalanine or tryptophan at the end, this CDR3 is likely a read error. V is TRBV12-3 or TRBV12-4 and J is TRBJ1-2; D is possibly TRBD1 (6 bases). With 3 bases removed from V and 4 bases from J, the gap between germline ends came to 9 bases. CDR3 length: 13 residues. DNA for the CDR3: TGTGCCAGCAGTTTCGCCAGGGGCTATGGCTACACCTCC. Translated, it gives CASSFARGYGYTS.

This clonotype was seen repeatedly, ten times or more. The chain is built from TRBV7-9 and TRBJ2-1; D might be TRBD1 (6 bases). V lost 2 bases, J lost 5 bases, and 19 bases lay in between. The length of the CDR3 is 17 residues. Germline V gives CDR1 SEHNR, CDR2 FQNEAQ (reference sequence). The CDR3 DNA is TGTGCCAGCAGCTTACCCGGACAGCTCAGAGGTAACAATGAGCAGTTCTTC. It specifies CASSLPGQLRGNNEQFF.

The genes are TRBV6-2 or TRBV6-3 and TRBJ2-3; no firm D call. Trimming removed 2 bases from V and 5 bases from J, with 17 bases in between. Germline CDR1 reads MNHEY; CDR2 reads SVGEGT. The CDR3 runs to 16 residues. The CDR3 sequence is CASSYGVNRMGDTQYF. The CDR3 DNA follows: TGTGCCAGCAGTTACGGCGTCAATAGAATGGGAGATACGCAGTATTTT.

The table lists this clonotype with a count of one. A much more abundant neighbour one base away suggests this may be a read error. This chain connects TRBV5-5 to TRBJ2-1, with D possibly matching TRBD2 (6 bases). Germline assignment: CDR1 SGHKS and CDR2 YYEKEE (reference sequence). There are 15 residues in the CDR3. The CDR3 coding sequence is TGTGTCAGCAGCCCCGGGACTCACTCCTACAATGAGCAGTTCTTC. Protein: CVSSPGTHSYNEQFF.

This clonotype was seen many times. The CDR3 here is CASSPTAYEQYF. CDR3 bases: TGTGCCAGCAGTCCGACAGCTTACGAGCAGTACTTC. The chain links TRBV27 to TRBJ2-7; weak D call: TRBD1 (5 bases). The CDR3 loop spans 12 amino acids. Germline loops: CDR1 MNHEY, CDR2 SMNVEV (reference sequence). The germline V and J ends were trimmed by 5 bases and 4 bases, with 9 bases remaining between them.

This clonotype was observed at least ten times. The chain recombines TRBV4-1 with TRBJ2-1; D gene uncertain. This CDR3 contains 15 residues. In germline, CDR1 is MGHRA, CDR2 YSYEKL. The V and J ends lost 2 bases and 7 bases respectively, with 15 bases between them. The CDR3 region has the DNA TGCGCCAGCAGCCAACCTACCCTATGGGGTAATGAGCAGTTCTTC. Encoded protein: CASSQPTLWGNEQFF.

This clonotype was recorded at least ten times. The V call is TRBV7-2, the J call TRBJ2-3; D unclear. V was pared by 1 base and J by 0 bases, with 2 bases between. The CDR3 is made up of 13 amino acids. Germline V gene data show CDR1 as SGHTA and CDR2 as FQGNSA. This CDR3 reads CASSLGSTDTQYF. Here the CDR3 DNA reads TGTGCCAGCAGCTTAGGCAGCACAGATACGCAGTATTTT.

This clonotype has only a few counts. The chain recombines TRBV12-5 with TRBJ2-1, with unresolved D. The CDR3 is 14 amino acids. Germline CDR1 reads LGHNT; CDR2 reads FRNRAP. V lost 3 bases, J lost 9 bases, and 15 bases lay in between. The CDR3 coding sequence is TGTGCTAGTGGTTTAGGGTCAGGTACGGCTGAGCAGTTCTTC. It codes for CASGLGSGTAEQFF.

This clonotype appeared many times. The V gene is TRBV5-4, the J gene TRBJ2-5, with D perhaps TRBD2 (6 bases). The CDR3 loop spans 14 amino acids. Per the germline V gene, CDR1 is SGHNT and CDR2 is YYREEE (reference sequence). V lost 2 bases and J 5 bases, leaving 13 bases between the germline ends. For the CDR3, the DNA is TGTGCCAGCAGCTTCGGCGGGGCCCCGGAGACCCAGTACTTC. Protein sequence: CASSFGGAPETQYF. The full variable domain, completed using reference TRBV5-4 and TRBJ2-5, is ETGVTQSPTHLIKTRGQQVTLRCSSQSGHNTVSWYQQALGQGPQFIFQYYREEENGRGNFPPRFSGLQFPNYSSELNVNALELDDSALYLCASSFGGAPETQYFGPGTRLLVL.

V and J are TRBV5-4 and TRBJ2-3; D possibly corresponds to TRBD1 (8 bases). This CDR3 spans 19 amino acids. Germline CDR1 and CDR2: SGHNT and YYREEE (reference sequence). The germline V and J ends were trimmed by 4 bases and 6 bases, with 30 bases remaining between them. The CDR3 spells CASSPRLPRLARQGDTQYF. CDR3 DNA: TGTGCCAGCAGCCCACGACTTCCCCGACTAGCTAGACAGGGGGATACGCAGTATTTT.

This chain uses TRBV7-2 with TRBJ2-5; 10 bases line up with TRBD2. The trim removed 5 bases at V and 0 bases at J, leaving 3 bases unmatched. The CDR3 spans 15 residues. The germline V gene encodes CDR1 SGHTA and CDR2 FQGNSA. CDR3 region: CASSHTSGNQETQYF. The CDR3 DNA is TGTGCCAGCAGCCACACTAGCGGGAACCAAGAGACCCAGTACTTC.

This clonotype has ten or more counts. The chain carries TRBV5-5 and TRBJ2-2; D gene ambiguous. The CDR3 is 14 amino acids. Germline assignment: CDR1 SGHKS and CDR2 YYEKEE (reference sequence). Trimming took 4 bases from V and 1 from J, leaving 8 bases between them. The CDR3, as DNA: TGTGCCAGCAGCCCCCCGTTGAACACCGGGGAGCTGTTTTTT. Translation: CASSPPLNTGELFF.

This clonotype was observed at least ten times. The chain recombines TRBV20-1 with TRBJ2-1, with TRBD2 matching 9 bases. Germline CDR1 reads DFQATT; CDR2 reads SNEGSKA (reference sequence). The CDR3 runs 15 residues. V dropped 1 base and J dropped 10; count of bases not matched to a gene: 11. CDR3 nucleotide sequence: TGCAGTGCTAGAGGTCAAGCGGGAGGCCCGGGAGAGCAGTTCTTC. Its protein product is CSARGQAGGPGEQFF.

In this sample, this clonotype turned up many times. This chain connects TRBV10-3 to TRBJ2-3, with D possibly being TRBD1 or TRBD2 (5 bases each). The CDR3 runs to 13 residues. The germline V gene has CDR1 ENHRY and CDR2 SYGVKD. Trimming took off 9 bases at V and 6 bases at J, with 16 bases between the two ends. CDR3 bases: TGTGCCATACTACCCCAGGGCGGGGATACGCAGTATTTT. Amino acid sequence: CAILPQGGDTQYF.

This clonotype showed up many times. V and J are TRBV27 and TRBJ2-7; D is perhaps TRBD1 (5 bases). The CDR3 has 17 residues. CDR1 MNHEY and CDR2 SMNVEV come from the germline V gene (reference sequence). Trimming removed 6 bases from V and 2 bases from J, with 23 bases in between. CDR3 sequence: CASRKNGQGSITYEQYF. The CDR3 region has the DNA TGTGCCAGCAGAAAAAACGGGCAGGGATCGATCACCTACGAGCAGTACTTC.

This clonotype was counted a few times. The V call is TRBV4-1, the J call TRBJ1-1; D remains unclear. V was trimmed by 3 bases and J by 3 bases, leaving 14 bases between them. Germline assignment: CDR1 MGHRA and CDR2 YSYEKL. CDR3 length: 15 amino acids. This CDR3 reads CASSHIIRRDTEAFF. For the CDR3, the DNA is TGCGCCAGCAGCCATATTATCAGGAGGGACACTGAAGCTTTCTTT.

By proportion, this clonotype is medium-sized (0.01 to 0.1%). This rearrangement joins TRBV6-1 to TRBJ1-6; weak D call: TRBD1 (5 bases). CDR1 and CDR2 (germline): MNHNS, SASEGT. The V end lost 3 bases, the J end lost 10 bases, and 16 bases lay between the germline ends. This CDR3 has 15 amino acids. The CDR3: CASSDRGRAGSPLHF. CDR3 DNA: TGTGCCAGCAGTGATCGGGGCAGGGCAGGCTCACCCCTCCACTTT.

Concerning this clonotype: This may come from a read error, since a much larger clone is one base off. The chain has TRBV28 and TRBJ1-2, with D possibly matching TRBD1 (5 bases). Germline CDR1 reads MDHEN; CDR2 reads SYDVKM. The CDR3 totals 11 residues. Trimming took off 6 bases at V and 6 bases at J, with 8 bases between the two ends. Here the CDR3 DNA reads TGTGCCAGCAGAGACAGCAATGGCTACACCTTC. Encoded protein: CASRDSNGYTF.

This clonotype turned up a few times. CDR3 in amino acids: CASSVEGYSNQPQHF. For the CDR3, the DNA is TGTGCCAGCAGCGTAGAAGGCTATAGCAATCAGCCCCAGCATTTT. V and J are TRBV9 and TRBJ1-5, with D unresolved. The CDR3 has 15 amino acids. Between the trimmed V and J ends, which lost 0 bases and 0 bases, there was a span of 7 bases. Germline values: CDR1 SGDLS, CDR2 YYNGEE.

This clonotype was recorded at least ten times. CDR3 region: CSVERELGNTQYF. DNA of the CDR3: TGCAGCGTTGAACGCGAACTTGGAAATACGCAGTATTTT. V is TRBV29-1 and J is TRBJ2-3; D is undetermined. Germline V gene lookup returns CDR1 SQVTM and CDR2 ANQGSEA. V gave up 2 bases and J gave up 7 bases, with 13 bases separating them. The CDR3 has 13 residues.

V is TRBV29-1 and J is TRBJ2-1, with 10 bases lining up with TRBD1. Germline assignment: CDR1 SQVTM and CDR2 ANQGSEA. This CDR3 contains 14 residues. The V and J ends lost 7 bases and 3 bases, in that order; junction bases with no gene match: 6. CDR3 sequence reads: CSAPGQGIYNEQFF. In DNA form, the CDR3 reads TGCAGCGCTCCGGGACAGGGGATCTACAATGAGCAGTTCTTC.